Below, one T cell receptor beta chain is given with its context. Its antigen remains unknown. Naive CD8 cells, CD45RO-negative and positively selected for CCR7, excluded terminally differentiated effector memory CD45RA+ cells. The data belong to a study of shared clonotypes between healthy human individuals. The genomic DNA of each subset was split evenly across several immunoSEQ plates. Sequencing used immunoSEQ multiplex PCR; TCRdb keeps in-frame clones, though not all of them. This table holds roughly 2,000,000 clones, about 94% found once. Germline V gene sequence: CDR1 LGHNA, CDR2 YSLEER. The V gene lost 0 bases and the J gene lost 3 bases, with 18 bases spanning the gap. This CDR3 spans 18 amino acids. Findings and caveats of the study: Only blood was sampled; tissue repertoires likely differ. Shared clonotypes: about 5% naive CD4, around 3.7% naive CD8, about 2.5% memory CD4, about 0.4% memory CD8.

The sequenced sample was naive CD8+ T cells from PBMCs. This chain uses TRBV4-3 with TRBJ2-1; D not resolved. The clonotype originates from a man between 18 and 35 years old in good health. Some clones in this sample may be carry-over from other donors' samples. The CDR3 region has the DNA TGCGCCAGCAGCCAAGATGCTGAGATCGCACCCTTCTACAATGAGCAGTTCTTC. Protein sequence: CASSQDAEIAPFYNEQFF.